This T cell receptor (beta chain) was documented in a study of metastatic and nonmetastatic thyroid tumors. Study overall: Malignant thyroid and benign thyroid patients provided blood and tumor or nodule tissue whose repertoires were compared. Overall study results and limits: Versus benign nodules, malignant thyroid tumors reportedly had significantly higher TCR beta diversity, in blood and tumor.

Original processing methods: Clinicopathological groups differed in CDR3, with these differences serving to build a distant-metastasis classifier for papillary thyroid cancer. TCRdb re-analyzed the PCR reads using MiXCR. The V and J calls reflect TCRdb's pipeline rather than the authors' work. The profile shows roughly 53,000 clones, approximately 22% of them singletons. This clone was detected ten times or more. Its target is unknown. Patients underwent thyroid surgery, and none had received any treatment before it. The CDR3 contains 17 residues. From germline, CDR1 is SGHRS and CDR2 YFSETQ. V lost 1 base and J 0 bases, leaving 14 bases between the germline ends.

The source is a female donor with papillary thyroid cancer or a benign thyroid nodule (not recorded which). Some clones in this sample may be carry-over from other donors' samples. The sequencing sample was made of blood. V gene TRBV5-1 combines with J gene TRBJ2-1; D perhaps matches TRBD1 (5 bases). CDR3: CASSLRPRDSSYNEQFF. DNA for the CDR3: TGCGCCAGCAGCTTGAGACCCAGGGATAGCTCCTACAATGAGCAGTTCTTC.